Reported below is one TCR beta chain. Per the authors' pipeline: Estimates of nucleated cell counts were drawn from the amplification of reference gene primers. The repertoire was sequenced with immunoSEQ multiplex PCR; TCRdb's copy has only in-frame clones and lacks some. That table is the source of V, J and clone size, and D and trimming were worked out from the DNA. The sample lists approximately 90,000 clones; approximately 75% were seen once. The data originate from a study of blood T cell repertoires in COVID-19. Study-wide context: Sites across the United States, Italy and Spain contributed samples from acute and convalescent COVID-19. From T cells, B-cell-depleted T cells, or PBMCs came the material, which was cDNA or gDNA.

CDR1 is LGHDT and CDR2 is YNNKEL in the germline V gene (reference sequence). This CDR3 comprises 14 residues. J lost 5 bases, V lost 0 bases, and 2 bases had no gene match. This clonotype was sampled from an elderly woman with acute or convalescent COVID-19. The rearrangement uses TRBV3-1 (or the pseudogene TRBV3-2) and TRBJ2-3, with 7 bases identical to TRBD2. The sequencing input was peripheral blood. In DNA form, the CDR3 reads TGTGCCAGCAGCCAAGAACTAGCGAGAGATACGCAGTATTTT. Translated, it gives CASSQELARDTQYF.